These T cell receptor beta chains were read from a single sample in a study of blood T cells in healthy people across ages. TCRdb passed the 5' RACE reads through MiXCR, listing each CDR3 protein once. Here the sample spans about 280,000 distinct CDR3 sequences, roughly 27% being singletons. The material sequenced was blood. Source of these receptors: a woman aged 70-85 years in good health. CDR3s include the opening cysteine and the closing phenylalanine or tryptophan. D genes are given only for firm matches. Some rows have no size entry. The others give once, few or many, or a class for an expanded clone.

few TRBJ2-5 TRBV29-1 . CSVQGSLMRETQYF TGCAGCGTACAGGGTTCCCTTATGCGGGAGACCCAGTACTTC
. TRBJ2-3 TRBV20-1 TRBD2 CSAGLAGGSDTQYF TGCAGTGCGGGACTAGCGGGAGGGTCCGATACGCAGTATTTT
few TRBJ2-7 TRBV6-1 TRBD2 CASSRGSGRASYEQYF TGTGCCAGCAGTAGGGGTTCCGGGAGGGCCTCCTACGAGCAGTACTTC
few TRBJ2-7 TRBV6-2/TRBV6-3 . CASTTGEPTYEQYF TGTGCCAGCACCACGGGGGAGCCTACCTACGAGCAGTACTTC
few TRBJ2-1 TRBV7-2 TRBD2 CASRSSGYSYNEQFF TGTGCCAGCAGATCTAGCGGGTACTCCTACAATGAGCAGTTCTTC
few TRBJ2-7 TRBV11-2 TRBD1 CASSLAPWDRGEKEQYF TGTGCCAGCAGCTTAGCTCCATGGGACAGGGGGGAGAAGGAGCAGTACTTC
. TRBJ1-4 TRBV4-1 . CASSQPRQGVEKLFF TGCGCCAGCAGCCAACCGAGGCAGGGTGTAGAAAAACTGTTTTTT
. TRBJ2-5 TRBV7-8 TRBD1 CASSLDTGGTQYF TGTGCCAGCAGCTTAGATACAGGGGGGACCCAGTACTTC
. TRBJ2-7 TRBV7-9 . CASSLADTGTAKIIYEQYF TGTGCCAGCAGCTTAGCAGATACAGGGACCGCTAAGATTATCTACGAGCAGTACTTC
. TRBJ2-7 TRBV3-1 TRBD2 CASSQGVAGVEQYF TGTGCCAGCAGCCAAGGGGTAGCGGGAGTCGAGCAGTACTTC
. TRBJ2-5 TRBV5-1 . CASSPSGVWETQYF TGCGCCAGCAGCCCCAGTGGGGTCTGGGAGACCCAGTACTTC
few TRBJ2-1 TRBV12-3/TRBV12-4 TRBD2 CASSTGGLVYNEQFF TGTGCCAGCAGTACGGGAGGACTCGTATACAATGAGCAGTTCTTC
. TRBJ2-1 TRBV5-5 TRBD1 CASSLGDRSWMIF TGTGCCAGCAGCTTAGGGGACAGGTCCTGGATGATCTTC
. TRBJ2-3 TRBV15 TRBD1 CATSRTDRGEGTDTQYF TGTGCCACCAGCAGGACCGACAGGGGAGAGGGGACAGATACGCAGTATTTT
. TRBJ2-5 TRBV12-3/TRBV12-4 . CASSFNRETQYF TGTGCCAGCAGTTTCAATAGGGAGACCCAGTACTTC
many TRBJ2-5 TRBV5-1 TRBD2 CASSPSGGETQYF TGCGCCAGCAGCCCCTCCGGGGGGGAGACCCAGTACTTC
. TRBJ2-3 TRBV5-6 . CASSLASRNTQYF TGTGCCAGCAGCTTGGCCTCCAGGAATACGCAGTATTTT
few TRBJ2-3 TRBV20-1 . CSASSWGTDTQYF TGCAGTGCCTCCTCTTGGGGCACAGATACGCAGTATTTT
. TRBJ2-3 TRBV28 TRBD2 CASSFSSGSKGTQYF TGTGCCAGCAGTTTTAGTAGCGGGAGCAAGGGTACGCAGTATTTT
. TRBJ1-4 TRBV29-1 TRBD1 CSVEESGQVEKLFF TGCAGCGTTGAAGAGTCGGGACAGGTTGAAAAACTGTTTTTT
. TRBJ2-1 TRBV20-1 . CSAQGSGISYNEQFF TGCAGTGCTCAAGGGAGTGGAATCTCCTACAATGAGCAGTTCTTC
. TRBJ1-5 TRBV20-1 . CSANSQEPQHF TGCAGTGCGAACTCCCAGGAGCCCCAGCATTTT
many TRBJ2-3 TRBV12-3/TRBV12-4 . CASRSTDTQYF TGTGCCAGCAGATCCACAGATACGCAGTATTTT
few TRBJ2-5 TRBV20-1 TRBD1 CSAPSWTGAETQYF TGCAGTGCCCCTTCCTGGACAGGGGCAGAGACCCAGTACTTC
. TRBJ2-1 TRBV20-1 TRBD2 CSARRTSGRAVEQFF TGCAGTGCTAGAAGGACTAGCGGGAGGGCCGTTGAGCAGTTCTTC
few TRBJ2-6 TRBV5-6 . CASSSLFSGANVLTF TGTGCCAGCAGCTCCCTATTCTCTGGGGCCAACGTCCTGACTTTC
many TRBJ2-5 TRBV29-1 . CSVTAGETQYF TGCAGCGTGACGGCTGGAGAGACCCAGTACTTC
. TRBJ2-7 TRBV9 TRBD2 CASSVEEREGGEQYF TGTGCCAGCAGCGTAGAGGAGCGGGAAGGCGGCGAGCAGTACTTC
few TRBJ2-3 TRBV29-1 . CSGSDSYTSTDTQYF TGCAGCGGATCGGACAGTTATACTAGCACAGATACGCAGTATTTT
. TRBJ2-3 TRBV7-2 . CASSPQSGRRTDTQYF TGTGCCAGCAGTCCTCAATCGGGACGTCGCACAGATACGCAGTATTTT
. TRBJ2-5 TRBV28 TRBD2 CASSSPGLAGREQYF TGTGCCAGCAGTTCCCCGGGACTAGCGGGGAGGGAGCAGTACTTC
. TRBJ1-1 TRBV20-1 . CSASPGVTEAFF TGCAGTGCTAGCCCCGGGGTAACTGAAGCTTTCTTT
few TRBJ2-3 TRBV12-3/TRBV12-4 . CASSFLRNTDTQYF TGTGCCAGCAGTTTCTTGCGGAACACAGATACGCAGTATTTT
many TRBJ1-1 TRBV29-1 TRBD1 CSVATTGAEAFF TGCAGCGTTGCAACTACAGGGGCTGAAGCTTTCTTT
. TRBJ1-1 TRBV20-1 TRBD1 CSASPRGSTEAFF TGCAGTGCTAGTCCCAGGGGGAGCACTGAAGCTTTCTTT
few TRBJ2-6 TRBV6-1 . CASGRLSPSGANVLTF TGTGCCAGCGGTAGACTAAGCCCCTCTGGGGCCAACGTCCTGACTTTC
few TRBJ2-7 TRBV10-3 . CAISPGSGYEQYF TGTGCCATCAGCCCAGGGTCCGGCTACGAGCAGTACTTC
. TRBJ2-5 TRBV5-1 TRBD2 CASSLRTSGWETQYF TGCGCCAGCAGCTTGCGGACTAGCGGGTGGGAGACCCAGTACTTC
few TRBJ2-7 TRBV20-1 TRBD1 CSANPRQGLSYEQYF TGCAGTGCAAACCCTCGACAGGGCCTCTCCTACGAGCAGTACTTC
. TRBJ2-7 TRBV7-2 . CASSLVGGTYEQYF TGTGCCAGCAGCTTAGTTGGGGGGACCTACGAGCAGTACTTC
many TRBJ1-5 TRBV28 TRBD1 CASSGTGPKGHF TGTGCCAGCAGTGGGACAGGGCCTAAAGGGCATTTT
few TRBJ1-2 TRBV29-1 . CSVVEGRRTYGYTF TGCAGCGTCGTCGAGGGTAGGAGGACTTATGGCTACACCTTC
many TRBJ1-2 TRBV12-3/TRBV12-4 . CASSLNKETGGYTF TGTGCCAGCAGTCTTAATAAGGAAACGGGGGGCTACACCTTC
many TRBJ2-3 TRBV29-1 . CSVRGETDTQYF TGCAGCGTTCGAGGGGAAACAGATACGCAGTATTTT